The sequence of this T cell receptor (beta chain) was determined in a study of T cells in Graves' hyperthyroidism and ophthalmopathy. The CDR3 is 14 residues long. CDR1 and CDR2 from the germline V gene are SGHRS and YFSETQ. Trimming removed 0 bases from V and 8 bases from J, with 14 bases in between. The table lists this clonotype with a few counts. Authors of the study amplified TCR beta CDR3 regions from RNA transcripts. First-round RT-PCR of the TCR CDR3 relied on the HTBI primer set. TCRdb reanalysed the multiplex PCR reads using MiXCR and keeps one entry per CDR3 protein. The sample includes about 350,000 distinct CDR3 sequences, around 13% of them seen just once.

The clonotype comes from a woman aged 25 to 39 with Graves' hyperthyroidism. The specimen sequenced was blood. This chain joins TRBV5-1 and TRBJ1-2; TRBD1 is a possible D gene (5 bases). The CDR3 loop reads CASSLGPGTRGYTF. CDR3 nucleotide sequence: TGCGCCAGCAGCTTGGGTCCTGGGACGCGGGGCTACACCTTC.